The 25 T cell receptor beta chains presented below share a single source sample, sequenced in a study of blood T cell repertoires in COVID-19. Assay: immunoSEQ multiplex PCR; the TCRdb copy retains only in-frame clones and omits some. The repertoire holds fewer than 450,000 clones, with approximately 90% as singletons. The sequencing sample was made of PBMCs or T cells enriched from blood (not recorded which). The receptors derive from a woman aged 18-29 years who had recovered from COVID-19.

V and J are TRBV7-3 and TRBJ2-6; the D gene is possibly TRBD1 (6 bases). Germline V gene data show CDR1 as SGHTA and CDR2 as FQGTGA. The CDR3 runs 18 residues. V gave up 4 bases and J gave up 0 bases, with 16 bases separating them. This chain's CDR3 is CASSSRDTLDSGANVLTF. CDR3 DNA: TGTGCCAGCAGCTCCAGGGACACTCTCGACTCTGGGGCCAACGTCCTGACTTTC.

The V and J genes are TRBV6-4 and TRBJ2-3, with D perhaps matching TRBD1 (6 bases). The CDR3 has 14 residues. V was clipped by 4 bases and J by 1 base, with 9 bases between them. CDR1 and CDR2 from the germline V gene are MRHNA and SNTAGT. The CDR3 loop is CASSAGGGTDTQYF. The CDR3, as DNA: TGTGCCAGCAGTGCTGGGGGCGGCACAGATACGCAGTATTTT.

The chain carries TRBV11-2 and TRBJ2-1; D is unresolved. CDR1 and CDR2 (germline): SGHAT, FQNNGV. V was pared by 3 bases and J by 5 bases, with 11 bases between. The CDR3 totals 14 residues. In nucleotides, the CDR3 is TGTGCCAGCAGCTTCATTTCACGCGACAATGAGCAGTTCTTC. Amino acid sequence: CASSFISRDNEQFF.

The CDR3 spells CASSLRGREDNQPQHF. CDR3 DNA: TGTGCCAGCAGTTTAAGGGGCAGGGAGGACAATCAGCCCCAGCATTTT. J is TRBJ1-5 and V is TRBV28; a possible D gene is TRBD1 (5 bases). The CDR3 loop spans 16 amino acids. Trimming took off 2 bases at V and 3 bases at J, with 14 bases between the two ends. Looked up from germline, CDR1 is MDHEN and CDR2 is SYDVKM.

The rearrangement links TRBV6-1 to TRBJ2-1; TRBD2 aligns across 7 bases. The CDR3 length is 15 residues. Germline V CDR1 and CDR2: MNHNS, SASEGT. The ends lost 3 bases at V and 6 bases at J; junction bases unmatched: 8. CDR3 in amino acids: CASSETSIVVNEQFF. CDR3 coding DNA: TGTGCCAGCAGTGAGACTAGCATAGTTGTCAATGAGCAGTTCTTC.

CDR3 in amino acids: CASSLRQGHQPQHF. CDR3 nucleotides: TGTGCCAGCAGCCTCCGACAGGGACATCAGCCCCAGCATTTT. The V and J genes are TRBV7-2 and TRBJ1-5; TRBD1 matches at 7 bases. The CDR3 is 14 residues long. With 5 bases clipped from V and 5 bases from J, the junction kept 6 bases outside the gene matches. From germline, CDR1 is SGHTA and CDR2 FQGNSA. The complete variable domain, with remaining parts taken from reference TRBV7-2 and TRBJ1-5, reads GAGVSQSPSNKVTEKGKDVELRCDPISGHTALYWYRQSLGQGLEFLIYFQGNSAPDKSGLPSDRFSAERTGGSVSTLTIQRTQQEDSAVYLCASSLRQGHQPQHFGDGTRLSIL.

The V call is TRBV4-1, the J call TRBJ2-7, with 9 bases lining up with TRBD1. J was trimmed by 2 bases and V by 0 bases; bases with no gene match: 2. Germline V CDR1 and CDR2: MGHRA, YSYEKL. This CDR3 is 15 amino acids long. The chain's CDR3 is CASSQDGTGTYEQYF. DNA for the CDR3: TGCGCCAGCAGCCAAGATGGGACAGGGACCTACGAGCAGTACTTC.

Comment on this clone: This sequence may be a read error, since a much larger clone differs from it by one base. The same CDR3 arises from other DNA sequences in this sample as well. The chain carries TRBV6-4 and TRBJ2-3; the match to TRBD2 covers 10 bases. CDR1 MRHNA and CDR2 SNTAGT come from the germline V gene. This CDR3 has 15 residues. Trimming took 0 bases from V and 4 from J; bases not matched to a gene: 1. CDR3 DNA sequence: TGTGCCAGCAGTGACTCAAGCGGGGGGGCAGATACGCAGTATTTT. This translates into CASSDSSGGADTQYF.

The gene calls are TRBV2 and TRBJ1-6, with D possibly matching TRBD1 (6 bases). The V end lost 6 bases, the J end lost 1 base, and 13 bases lay between the germline ends. Looked up from germline, CDR1 is SNHLY and CDR2 is FYNNEI. The CDR3 has 16 amino acids. CDR3 sequence reads: CASSPWGPSYNSPLHF. The DNA of the CDR3 is TGTGCCAGCAGCCCGTGGGGGCCATCCTATAATTCACCCCTCCACTTT.

The J gene is TRBJ2-7, the V gene TRBV6-2 or TRBV6-3; D may be TRBD1 (6 bases). Trimming shortened V by 2 bases and J by 1 base, and 12 bases separated the two germline ends. Germline CDR1 is MNHEY and CDR2 is SVGEGT. The CDR3 runs 15 residues. CDR3 sequence: CASSYLLGQSYEQYF. The CDR3 region has the DNA TGTGCCAGCAGTTACCTCTTGGGACAATCCTACGAGCAGTACTTC.

In the case of this clone: This sample includes further DNA sequences coding for the same CDR3. V and J are TRBV6-5 and TRBJ1-2; a weak D match, TRBD1 (5 bases). The CDR3 sequence is 13 residues long. The germline V and J ends were trimmed by 6 bases and 2 bases, with 10 bases remaining between them. CDR1 is MNHEY and CDR2 is SVGAGI in the germline V gene. The CDR3 bases are TGTGCCAGCAGCCCCGACAGAAACTATGGCTACACCTTC. Translating gives CASSPDRNYGYTF.

The chain combines TRBV5-1 with TRBJ1-6, with D maybe TRBD1 (5 bases). CDR3 length: 15 residues. V lost 4 bases and J 5 bases, leaving 13 bases between the germline ends. Germline CDR1 is SGHRS and CDR2 is YFSETQ. The CDR3 DNA follows: TGCGCCAGCAGCCCGGTGGGGGGAGATAATTCACCCCTCCACTTT. Translated: CASSPVGGDNSPLHF. Supplemented by reference TRBV5-1 and TRBJ1-6, the full variable domain reads KAGVTQTPRYLIKTRGQQVTLSCSPISGHRSVSWYQQTPGQGLQFLFEYFSETQRNKGNFPGRFSGRQFSNSRSEMNVSTLELGDSALYLCASSPVGGDNSPLHFGNGTRLTVT.

The rearrangement links TRBV28 to TRBJ1-3; 8 bases align to TRBD1. V was clipped by 4 bases and J by 2 bases; unmatched bases: 1. The CDR3 contains 14 residues. Germline CDR1 MDHEN, CDR2 SYDVKM. The CDR3 sequence is CASSSTGAGNTIYF. In nucleotides, the CDR3 is TGTGCCAGCAGTTCGACAGGGGCTGGAAACACCATATATTTT.

J is TRBJ1-4 and V is TRBV7-2, with a possible D match to TRBD1 (6 bases). The CDR3 has 17 amino acids. Germline CDR1 and CDR2: SGHTA and FQGNSA. Trimming shortened V by 1 base and J by 0 bases, and 12 bases separated the two germline ends. For the CDR3, the DNA is TGTGCCAGCAGCTTAGGGTGGACAGTTACAACTAATGAAAAACTGTTTTTT. Residues: CASSLGWTVTTNEKLFF.

The chain combines TRBV6-5 with TRBJ2-3; 9 bases map to TRBD2. Germline CDR1 MNHEY, CDR2 SVGAGI. V lost 1 base and J lost 2; bases outside the gene matches: 4. The CDR3 extends over 16 amino acids. As DNA, the CDR3 is TGTGCCAGCAGTTACTGGGCTAGCGGGGACACAGATACGCAGTATTTT. Its translation: CASSYWASGDTDTQYF.

The chain joins TRBV11-2 to TRBJ2-1, with D hard to call. CDR1 SGHAT and CDR2 FQNNGV come from the germline V gene. The V end was cut by 4 bases, the J end by 4 bases, with 11 bases between. The CDR3 has 14 residues. CDR3 coding DNA: TGTGCCAGCAGCTCGAGAGCGCGTTACAATGAGCAGTTCTTC. Encoded protein: CASSSRARYNEQFF.

The chain joins TRBV3-1 (or the pseudogene TRBV3-2) to TRBJ1-3; D call uncertain. Germline loops: CDR1 LGHDT, CDR2 YNNKEL (reference sequence). The CDR3 length is 15 residues. V was pared by 4 bases and J by 5 bases, with 15 bases between. This CDR3 reads CASSPSGETRNTIYF. The CDR3 nucleotides read TGTGCCAGCAGCCCCAGTGGGGAGACCCGAAACACCATATATTTT.

This chain uses TRBV19 with TRBJ2-4; no clear D. Germline V gene data show CDR1 as LNHDA and CDR2 as SQIVND (reference sequence). The CDR3 is 14 amino acids. V was clipped by 6 bases and J by 3 bases, with 12 bases between them. CDR3 loop: CASSPGFNKNIQYF. The CDR3, as DNA: TGTGCCAGTAGCCCAGGTTTCAACAAAAACATTCAGTACTTC. The full variable domain, its missing parts supplied by reference TRBV19 and TRBJ2-4, is DGGITQSPKYLFRKEGQNVTLSCEQNLNHDAMYWYRQDPGQGLRLIYYSQIVNDFQKGDIAEGYSVSREKKESFPLTVTSAQKNPTAFYLCASSPGFNKNIQYFGAGTRLSVL.

The sample holds one count of this clone. The V call is TRBV5-6, the J call TRBJ2-3; TRBD1 is a possible D gene (5 bases). The CDR3 has 18 residues. Trimming pared 0 bases from V and 0 bases from J, leaving 17 bases between. Germline assignment: CDR1 SGHDT and CDR2 YYEEEE. CDR3 nucleotide sequence: TGTGCCAGCAGCTTGGACCTAATACAGGATCCCAGCACAGATACGCAGTATTTT. Translated: CASSLDLIQDPSTDTQYF.

The rearrangement links TRBV2 to TRBJ2-7, with D maybe TRBD1 (5 bases). The CDR3 has 12 residues. V lost 9 bases, J lost 2 bases, and 11 bases lay in between. The V gene's germline CDR1 is SNHLY and CDR2 FYNNEI. This CDR3 reads CASRTGTYEQYF. The CDR3 nucleotides are TGTGCCAGTCGAACAGGCACCTACGAGCAGTACTTC.

This chain joins TRBV7-8 and TRBJ2-1; 8 positions agree with TRBD1. The CDR3 totals 16 residues. Looked up from germline, CDR1 is SGHVS and CDR2 is FQNEAQ. J gave up 1 base and V 0 bases, and 2 bases lay outside the gene matches. CDR3 sequence: CASSLATGGSYNEQFF. DNA for the CDR3: TGTGCCAGCAGCTTAGCAACAGGGGGGTCCTACAATGAGCAGTTCTTC.

The genes are TRBV3-1 (or the pseudogene TRBV3-2) and TRBJ1-6; D is possibly TRBD1 (5 bases). The CDR3 has 15 residues. V was trimmed by 4 bases and J by 6 bases, leaving 13 bases between them. Germline V lookup: CDR1 LGHDT, CDR2 YNNKEL (reference sequence). The CDR3 nucleotides are TGTGCCAGCAGCCCCAGTGGGGCCTCTAATTCACCCCTCCACTTT. Its translation is CASSPSGASNSPLHF.

This clone was counted a few times. V and J are TRBV18 and TRBJ2-7, with D possibly matching TRBD1 (5 bases). Germline V gene sequence: CDR1 KGHSH, CDR2 LQKENI. Trimming took 3 bases from V and 6 from J, leaving 9 bases between them. This CDR3 comprises 12 residues. Here the CDR3 DNA reads TGTGCCAGCTCACCCTCAGGGATCGAGCAGTACTTC. Its protein is CASSPSGIEQYF.

The rearrangement joins TRBV15 to TRBJ1-3; D is uncertain. The V gene's germline CDR1 is LNHNV and CDR2 YYDKDF (reference sequence). V was trimmed by 1 base and J by 0 bases, leaving 4 bases between them. There are 14 residues in the CDR3. DNA for the CDR3: TGTGCCACCAGCAGAGCGTCCTCTGGAAACACCATATATTTT. This encodes CATSRASSGNTIYF.

The chain has TRBV5-1 and TRBJ2-1, with TRBD2 matching 11 bases. The CDR3 consists of 14 residues. J lost 10 bases, V lost 4 bases, and 7 bases had no gene match. CDR1 and CDR2 from the germline V gene are SGHRS and YFSETQ. The CDR3 reads CASSPGLAASEQFF. CDR3 bases: TGCGCCAGCAGCCCGGGACTAGCGGCCTCGGAGCAGTTCTTC.